One and the same sample provided the 17 T cell receptor beta chains below, sequenced in a study of blood T cell repertoires in COVID-19 (dated by TCRdb to 2020 to 2022). The method behind the library was the immunoSEQ multiplex PCR assay. Not all clones reach the TCRdb copy of this immuneACCESS table, which keeps in-frame sequences only. Checked studies attribute under half of the gap to unresolved V genes and leave the rest unexplained. The sample table records about 480,000 clones; 88% of these occur just once. The ten largest clonotypes hold approximately 12% of the sample. Sequencing was carried out using peripheral blood. All receptors come from a woman aged 50 to 60 with COVID-19, enrolled during active disease.

The chain recombines TRBV5-1 with TRBJ1-1; D might be TRBD1 (5 bases). Germline V gives CDR1 SGHRS, CDR2 YFSETQ. The ends were cut back, 0 bases at V and 10 bases at J, with 10 bases in the middle. The CDR3 has 12 residues. CDR3 coding DNA: TGCGCCAGCAGCTTGGCCGGGAGGGGAGCTTTCTTT. Protein product: CASSLAGRGAFF. Drawing the rest from reference TRBV5-1 and TRBJ1-1, the complete variable domain is KAGVTQTPRYLIKTRGQQVTLSCSPISGHRSVSWYQQTPGQGLQFLFEYFSETQRNKGNFPGRFSGRQFSNSRSEMNVSTLELGDSALYLCASSLAGRGAFFGQGTRLTVV.

This chain links TRBV2 with TRBJ1-6; 7 nucleotides align to TRBD1. J lost 7 bases, V lost 2 bases, and 8 bases had no gene match. This CDR3 spans 16 amino acids. Germline loops: CDR1 SNHLY, CDR2 FYNNEI. For the CDR3, the DNA is TGTGCCAGCAGTGAACGTAGGGGGCTCTCCAATTCACCCCTCCACTTT. Translation: CASSERRGLSNSPLHF.

This rearrangement joins TRBV3-1 (or the pseudogene TRBV3-2) to TRBJ2-7; 7 bases map to TRBD2. The CDR3 totals 13 residues. Looked up from germline, CDR1 is LGHDT and CDR2 is YNNKEL (reference sequence). The trim removed 1 base at V and 4 bases at J, leaving 1 base unmatched. The CDR3 region is CASSQVGGYEQYF. DNA of the CDR3: TGTGCCAGCAGCCAAGTCGGGGGGTACGAGCAGTACTTC.

The gene calls are TRBV7-8 and TRBJ2-7; TRBD1 aligns across 8 bases. Per germline, CDR1 SGHVS and CDR2 FQNEAQ. CDR3 size: 15 residues. V was clipped by 7 bases and J by 3 bases; unmatched bases: 11. Written as DNA, the CDR3 is TGTGCCAGCACCTCTCCCGGGACAGGCCTCTACGAGCAGTACTTC. This codes for CASTSPGTGLYEQYF.

The chain has TRBV3-1 (or the pseudogene TRBV3-2) and TRBJ2-3; TRBD2 matches 8 bases. J gave up 0 bases and V 3 bases, and 5 bases lay outside the gene matches. Germline-derived CDR1 and CDR2 are LGHDT and YNNKEL (reference sequence). The length of the CDR3 is 16 residues. DNA of the CDR3: TGTGCCAGCAGCCACCAAGCGGGGGCAAGCACAGATACGCAGTATTTT. Translating it yields CASSHQAGASTDTQYF.

The chain's CDR3 is CASSVAESREKLFF. The DNA for the CDR3 is TGTGCCAGCAGCGTAGCGGAGAGTAGGGAAAAACTGTTTTTT. This chain joins TRBV9 and TRBJ1-4; no definite D call. The CDR3 is made up of 14 amino acids. Trimming took 0 bases from V and 8 from J, leaving 11 bases between them. Germline CDR1 is SGDLS and CDR2 is YYNGEE.

This clone came up once. The chain is built from TRBV25-1 and TRBJ2-3; TRBD1 matches at 12 bases. After removal of 6 bases from V and 10 bases from J, the junction contained 11 bases not matched to a gene. This CDR3 region has 15 residues. Germline CDR1 MGHDK, CDR2 SYGVNS. As DNA, the CDR3 is TGTGCCAGCAGCGCCACCGGGACAGGGGGCTCGGCGCAGTATTTT. Its protein is CASSATGTGGSAQYF.

The V gene is TRBV5-1, the J gene TRBJ1-4, with TRBD1 matching over 8 bases. The ends lost 4 bases at V and 6 bases at J; junction bases unmatched: 5. Germline-derived CDR1 and CDR2 are SGHRS and YFSETQ. CDR3 length: 14 amino acids. The DNA of the CDR3 is TGCGCCAGCAGCGTCGGGACAGGTGATGAAAAACTGTTTTTT. It specifies CASSVGTGDEKLFF.

The chain combines TRBV11-1 with TRBJ2-2, with a weak D call TRBD2 (6 bases). V was cut by 4 bases and J by 7 bases, with 7 bases left in between. Germline values: CDR1 SGHAT, CDR2 FQDESV (reference sequence). This CDR3 is built from 12 residues. This CDR3 is CASSSRGGELFF. In DNA form, the CDR3 reads TGTGCCAGCAGCTCGCGGGGCGGGGAGCTGTTTTTT.

The chain uses TRBV30 and TRBJ1-2, with TRBD1 identical over 7 bases. From germline, CDR1 is GTSNPN and CDR2 SVGIG (reference sequence). This CDR3 region has 12 residues. The junction had 9 bases not matched to a gene; V was cut back by 6 bases and J by 8 bases. The CDR3 sequence: CACLEGAWGYTF. DNA of the CDR3: TGTGCCTGCCTTGAGGGGGCTTGGGGCTACACCTTC.

V is TRBV28 and J is TRBJ1-2; TRBD1 agrees at 7 bases. Unmatched junction bases numbered 7, after V lost 7 bases and J lost 8 bases. The CDR3 extends over 12 amino acids. Germline V gives CDR1 MDHEN, CDR2 SYDVKM. CDR3: CASTGGLWGYTF. As DNA, the CDR3 is TGTGCCAGCACAGGGGGATTGTGGGGCTACACCTTC.

This sequence joins TRBV18 and TRBJ1-6, with TRBD1 matching 7 bases. This CDR3 comprises 14 residues. The germline V gene has CDR1 KGHSH and CDR2 LQKENI. V lost 9 bases and J lost 5; bases outside the gene matches: 7. CDR3: CASSYGQDNSPLHF. CDR3 in DNA: TGTGCCAGTTCCTATGGACAGGATAATTCACCCCTCCACTTT.

In this sample, this clone turned up a few times. V gene TRBV10-2 combines with J gene TRBJ1-3; D might be TRBD1 (6 bases). This CDR3 region has 14 residues. V lost 6 bases, J lost 1 base, and 10 bases lay in between. The germline CDR1 and CDR2 sequences are WSHSY and SAAADI. The CDR3 DNA follows: TGCGCCAGCAGCCCCAGGGGTTCTGGAAACACCATATATTTT. This sequence encodes CASSPRGSGNTIYF.

The chain joins TRBV5-8 to TRBJ1-3; TRBD1 matches 9 bases. There are 15 residues in the CDR3. Germline lookup yields CDR1 SGHTS and CDR2 YDEGEE. V lost 0 bases, J lost 8 bases, and 6 bases stayed unmatched. DNA of the CDR3: TGTGCCAGCAGCTTGGGACCGGGACAGGGACACACCATATATTTT. It translates to CASSLGPGQGHTIYF. The variable domain in full, completed from reference TRBV5-8 and TRBJ1-3, reads EAGVTQSPTHLIKTRGQQATLRCSPISGHTSVYWYQQALGLGLQFLLWYDEGEERNRGNFPPRFSGRQFPNYSSELNVNALELEDSALYLCASSLGPGQGHTIYFGEGSWLTVV.

This clone has just one count. This chain connects TRBV28 to TRBJ1-3; 9 nucleotides line up with TRBD1. This CDR3 is built from 14 residues. V gave up 5 bases and J gave up 4 bases; unmatched junction bases: 3. Per the germline V gene, CDR1 is MDHEN and CDR2 is SYDVKM. Here the CDR3 reads CASSTQGAGNTIYF. In DNA form, the CDR3 reads TGTGCCAGCAGTACACAGGGGGCCGGAAACACCATATATTTT.

This clone was seen a single time. The chain has TRBV2 and TRBJ1-1; maybe TRBD1 (5 bases). This CDR3 has 14 residues. V lost 7 bases and J 0 bases, leaving 12 bases between the germline ends. CDR1 SNHLY and CDR2 FYNNEI come from the germline V gene. DNA for the CDR3: TGTGCCAGCATCCAGGCGACAGTGAACACTGAAGCTTTCTTT. It translates to CASIQATVNTEAFF.

J is TRBJ1-5 and V is TRBV19; D call uncertain. CDR3 length: 16 residues. Trimming removed 7 bases from V and 1 base from J, with 17 bases in between. CDR1 and CDR2 (germline): LNHDA, SQIVND (reference sequence). The CDR3 region is CASNPGRVGSNQPQHF. CDR3 sequence (DNA): TGTGCCAGTAACCCCGGGCGGGTGGGAAGCAATCAGCCCCAGCATTTT.